What follows are 10 T cell receptor beta chains derived from one specimen sequenced in a study of blood T cell repertoires in COVID-19. Clones were sequenced by immunoSEQ multiplex PCR, and TCRdb holds only the in-frame ones, with some missing. The sample shows about 150,000 clones, around 82% of them seen only once. Sequencing was performed on peripheral blood. The source is a man in his sixties or seventies with active or convalescent COVID-19.

The rearrangement links TRBV27 to TRBJ2-2, with a weak D call TRBD1 (6 bases). Germline V gives CDR1 MNHEY, CDR2 SMNVEV (reference sequence). The CDR3 is made up of 14 amino acids. V was pared by 5 bases and J by 4 bases, with 11 bases between. The CDR3 DNA sequence: TGTGCCAGCAGTAACAGGGCTAGCACCGGGGAGCTGTTTTTT. Its translation is CASSNRASTGELFF.

The chain uses TRBV7-9 and TRBJ2-5; TRBD2 is a possible D gene (6 bases). The V end was cut by 3 bases, the J end by 5 bases, with 16 bases between. The CDR3 has 15 residues. CDR1 and CDR2 (germline): SEHNR, FQNEAQ (reference sequence). CDR3 sequence: CASSFGGALGETQYF. The CDR3, as DNA: TGTGCCAGCAGCTTTGGAGGGGCCCTGGGGGAGACCCAGTACTTC. Complete variable domain (other parts from reference TRBV7-9 and TRBJ2-5): DTGVSQNPRHKITKRGQNVTFRCDPISEHNRLYWYRQTLGQGPEFLTYFQNEAQLEKSRLLSDRFSAERPKGSFSTLEIQRTEQGDSAMYLCASSFGGALGETQYFGPGTRLLVL.

This sequence joins TRBV11-3 and TRBJ1-1; no clear D gene. The CDR3 extends over 13 amino acids. V lost 5 bases and J lost 1, with 8 bases in between. Looked up from germline, CDR1 is SGHNT and CDR2 is YENEEA. The CDR3 coding sequence is TGTGCCAGCAGCGTGGGCCAGAACACTGAAGCTTTCTTT. Translated: CASSVGQNTEAFF.

The chain combines TRBV7-8 with TRBJ2-5; the match to TRBD1 covers 7 bases. The V and J ends lost 5 bases and 4 bases, in that order; junction bases with no gene match: 4. Germline V gene data show CDR1 as SGHVS and CDR2 as FQNEAQ. The length of the CDR3 is 13 residues. The CDR3 DNA is TGTGCCAGCAGCCAAAACAGGGGAGAGACCCAGTACTTC. This gives the protein CASSQNRGETQYF.

This clone has only one observation. The chain is built from TRBV23-1 and TRBJ2-3; 7 bases agree with TRBD2. TRBV23-1 is marked as an open reading frame, function uncertain. The J segment lost 4 bases and the V segment lost 2 bases, leaving 9 bases of the junction unmatched. There are 16 residues in the CDR3. The CDR3 DNA reads TGCGCCAGCAGTCAAAGTCCTAGCGGAGGTTCAGATACGCAGTATTTT. Translating it yields CASSQSPSGGSDTQYF.

The chain uses TRBV9 and TRBJ2-1, with 15 bases matching TRBD2. In germline, CDR1 is SGDLS, CDR2 YYNGEE. The CDR3 covers 17 residues. The V and J ends lost 1 base and 4 bases, in that order; junction bases with no gene match: 3. CDR3 DNA sequence: TGTGCCAGCAGCGTATGGACTAGCGGGAGGGTTTACAATGAGCAGTTCTTC. Translating gives CASSVWTSGRVYNEQFF. Complete variable domain (other parts from reference TRBV9 and TRBJ2-1): DSGVTQTPKHLITATGQRVTLRCSPRSGDLSVYWYQQSLDQGLQFLIQYYNGEERAKGNILERFSAQQFPDLHSELNLSSLELGDSALYFCASSVWTSGRVYNEQFFGPGTRLTVL.

The DNA of the CDR3 is TGTGCCAGCAGCTTAAACCCGGTCCGCAACTCAGGGGAGCTGTTTTTT. It is translated as CASSLNPVRNSGELFF. V gene TRBV7-3 combines with J gene TRBJ2-2, with D hard to call. Trimming cost V 1 base and J 8 bases, with 17 bases left between them. CDR1 and CDR2 (germline): SGHTA, FQGTGA. This CDR3 contains 16 residues. Full variable domain (outside the CDR3, taken from reference TRBV7-3 and TRBJ2-2): GAGVSQTPSNKVTEKGKYVELRCDPISGHTALYWYRQSLGQGPEFLIYFQGTGAADDSGLPNDRFFAVRPEGSVSTLKIQRTERGDSAVYLCASSLNPVRNSGELFFGEGSRLTVL.

In DNA form, the CDR3 reads TGTGCCAGCAGCTCCAATCAACCTCTAGTGTCCAATGAGCAGTTCTTC. This gives the protein CASSSNQPLVSNEQFF. The chain is built from TRBV3-1 (or the pseudogene TRBV3-2) and TRBJ2-1, with D uncertain. Per the germline V gene, CDR1 is LGHDT and CDR2 is YNNKEL (reference sequence). With 5 bases removed from V and 6 bases from J, the gap between germline ends came to 20 bases. This CDR3 has 16 amino acids.

The chain employs TRBV20-1 and TRBJ2-3; 9 bases match TRBD1. CDR3 length: 15 amino acids. V shed 3 bases, J shed 4 bases, and the junction held 8 bases outside the gene matches. Germline V gives CDR1 DFQATT, CDR2 SNEGSKA (reference sequence). CDR3 region: CSASVRTGAPDTQYF. The DNA of the CDR3 is TGCAGTGCTAGTGTGCGGACAGGGGCGCCAGATACGCAGTATTTT.

This chain connects TRBV19 to TRBJ1-4; 9 nucleotides align to TRBD1. The junction had 6 bases not matched to a gene; V was cut back by 4 bases and J by 6 bases. Germline lookup yields CDR1 LNHDA and CDR2 SQIVND (reference sequence). The CDR3 loop spans 15 amino acids. In nucleotides, the CDR3 is TGTGCCAGTAGTACTAAACAGGGGGCGGATGAAAAACTGTTTTTT. Its translation is CASSTKQGADEKLFF.